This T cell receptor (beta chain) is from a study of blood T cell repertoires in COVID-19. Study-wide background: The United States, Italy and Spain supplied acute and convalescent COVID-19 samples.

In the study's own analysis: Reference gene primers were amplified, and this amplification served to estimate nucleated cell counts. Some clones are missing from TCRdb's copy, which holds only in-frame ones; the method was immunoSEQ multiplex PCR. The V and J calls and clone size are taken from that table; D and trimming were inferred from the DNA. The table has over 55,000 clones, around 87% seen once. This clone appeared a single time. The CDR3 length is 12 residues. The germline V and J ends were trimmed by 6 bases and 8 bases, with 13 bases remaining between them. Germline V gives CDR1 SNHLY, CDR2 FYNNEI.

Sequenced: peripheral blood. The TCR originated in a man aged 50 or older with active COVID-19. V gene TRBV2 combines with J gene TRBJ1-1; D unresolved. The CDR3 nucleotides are TGTGCCAGCAGCCTATCTGGAGTCGAAGCTTTCTTT. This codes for CASSLSGVEAFF.